This TCR beta chain was recovered during a study of shared clonotypes between healthy human individuals. This clone was recorded only once. Under the authors' procedure: Filtering differed, since immunoSEQ gave only junction sequences and no quality scores. Assay used: immunoSEQ multiplex PCR; TCRdb lists only in-frame clones, some missing. V and J calls and clone size are as listed in that table; D and trimming were resolved from the DNA. Here the sample spans about 1 million clones, about 75% being singletons. Losses at the gene ends were 1 base for V and 1 base for J; bases not matched to a gene: 2. In germline, CDR1 is SGHTA, CDR2 FQGTGA. This CDR3 is 15 amino acids long.

The V call is TRBV7-3, the J call TRBJ2-3; TRBD1 agrees at 7 bases. Input material: memory CD4+ T cells sorted from blood. As for subset: CD45RA-negative fraction. The receptor was isolated from a man younger than 35 in good health. The CDR3 sequence: CASSLRGGGTDTQYF. CDR3 coding DNA: TGTGCCAGCAGCTTAAGAGGGGGCGGCACAGATACGCAGTATTTT.